The next 19 T cell receptor beta chains were all read from a single sample in a study of shared clonotypes between healthy human individuals. The assay was immunoSEQ multiplex PCR, and TCRdb's table has in-frame clones only and misses some. Here the sample spans 950,000 to 1,300,000 clones, about 75% being singletons. Input material: memory CD4+ T cells sorted from blood. Regarding subset: CD45RA-negative fraction. These TCRs come from a man younger than 35 in good health.

The chain carries TRBV2 and TRBJ1-2; no definite D call. Germline CDR1 reads SNHLY; CDR2 reads FYNNEI. V lost 0 bases and J 5 bases, leaving 13 bases between the germline ends. The CDR3 contains 15 residues. CDR3 protein: CASSEAPGGLYGYTF. DNA of the CDR3: TGTGCCAGCAGTGAAGCGCCTGGTGGTCTATATGGCTACACCTTC.

This clone has a single count. The chain employs TRBV4-3 and TRBJ2-7; D call uncertain. V was trimmed by 0 bases and J by 5 bases, leaving 8 bases between them. Germline assignment: CDR1 LGHNA and CDR2 YSLEER. CDR3 length: 13 residues. In DNA, the CDR3 is TGCGCCAGCAGCCAAGATACCTGGGACGAGCAGTACTTC. It is translated as CASSQDTWDEQYF.

This clone showed up just a few times. The J gene is TRBJ2-5, the V gene TRBV4-2, with 11 bases that match TRBD2. The CDR3 runs 15 residues. Per the germline V gene, CDR1 is LGHNA and CDR2 is YNFKEQ. V lost 1 base, J lost 3 bases, and 1 base stayed unmatched. CDR3 DNA sequence: TGTGCCAGCAGCCAAGCTAGCGGGGGGAAAGAGACCCAGTACTTC. It codes for CASSQASGGKETQYF.

V is TRBV4-3 and J is TRBJ2-2, with 12 bases identical to TRBD2. Germline CDR1 LGHNA, CDR2 YSLEER. V shed 0 bases, J shed 7 bases, and the junction held 12 bases outside the gene matches. This CDR3 spans 19 amino acids. The CDR3 region has the DNA TGCGCCAGCAGCCAAGAGCCTAGCGGGAGGGGCCTCAAGAACGGGGAGCTGTTTTTT. It translates to CASSQEPSGRGLKNGELFF.

The V gene is TRBV5-1, the J gene TRBJ2-1; 8 bases line up with TRBD2. In germline, CDR1 is SGHRS, CDR2 YFSETQ. V lost 1 base to trimming and J lost 10 bases; unmatched junction nucleotides: 7. The CDR3 extends over 14 amino acids. The CDR3 region is CASSLQGTRGEQFF. The CDR3 DNA reads as TGCGCCAGCAGCTTGCAAGGGACTAGGGGCGAGCAGTTCTTC.

This clone occurred a few times. The chain combines TRBV11-1 with TRBJ2-1, with D possibly matching TRBD1 (7 bases). Germline assignment: CDR1 SGHAT and CDR2 FQDESV (reference sequence). The CDR3 sequence is 16 residues long. Trimming removed 2 bases at V and 5 bases at J, with 16 bases between. The CDR3 DNA follows: TGTGCCAGCAGCTTAAATGGGCAGGGGGGCCACAATGAGCAGTTCTTC. This encodes CASSLNGQGGHNEQFF.

The chain is built from TRBV6-5 and TRBJ1-2, with D uncertain. This CDR3 has 14 residues. The germline V gene has CDR1 MNHEY and CDR2 SVGAGI. V was clipped by 0 bases and J by 8 bases, with 13 bases between them. The CDR3 nucleotides are TGTGCCAGCAGTTACTCCGCCGGGCTATACGGCTACACCTTC. As protein: CASSYSAGLYGYTF.

The V and J genes are TRBV6-1 and TRBJ1-6, with D possibly matching TRBD1 (6 bases). Looked up from germline, CDR1 is MNHNS and CDR2 is SASEGT. Trimming pared 6 bases from V and 7 bases from J, leaving 16 bases between. CDR3 length: 15 residues. The CDR3 reads CASSRRGAINSPLHF. The CDR3 DNA reads TGTGCCAGCAGCCGGCGGGGGGCGATAAATTCACCCCTCCACTTT.

This clone has only a few counts. The CDR3 loop is CASSKQGGSGGYTF. CDR3 in DNA: TGTGCCAGCAGTAAACAAGGGGGCTCTGGAGGCTACACCTTC. J is TRBJ1-2 and V is TRBV6-5; 7 bases fit TRBD1. The CDR3 covers 14 residues. Trimming cost V 5 bases and J 8 bases; bases outside gene matches: 11. Germline lookup yields CDR1 MNHEY and CDR2 SVGAGI.

The rearrangement joins TRBV28 to TRBJ1-5; D ambiguous. The CDR3 loop spans 16 amino acids. Trimming left V 4 bases short and J 6 bases short, with 19 bases between. The V gene's germline CDR1 is MDHEN and CDR2 SYDVKM. CDR3 DNA sequence: TGTGCCAGCAGTTCCTCGGACCGTGTAACGGGTCAGCCCCAGCATTTT. Translating it yields CASSSSDRVTGQPQHF. Full variable domain (outside the CDR3, taken from reference TRBV28 and TRBJ1-5): DVKVTQSSRYLVKRTGEKVFLECVQDMDHENMFWYRQDPGLGLRLIYFSYDVKMKEKGDIPEGYSVSREKKERFSLILESASTNQTSMYLCASSSSDRVTGQPQHFGDGTRLSIL.

V and J are TRBV11-2 and TRBJ1-1, with TRBD1 as a possible D gene (6 bases). This CDR3 is built from 15 residues. V shed 4 bases and J shed 1 base, with 13 bases lying between them. Germline CDR1 SGHAT, CDR2 FQNNGV. The CDR3 bases are TGTGCCAGCAGCTGGGGGGGGGCTACGAACACTGAAGCTTTCTTT. It yields the protein CASSWGGATNTEAFF.

With regard to this clone: Other DNA sequences of this sample code for an identical CDR3. The chain joins TRBV5-4 to TRBJ1-2; D remains unclear. Germline V lookup: CDR1 SGHNT, CDR2 YYREEE (reference sequence). This CDR3 has 13 residues. The V end was cut by 4 bases, the J end by 2 bases, with 9 bases between. CDR3 coding DNA: TGTGCCAGCAGCGCGGACGGGAACTATGGCTACACCTTC. Its protein product is CASSADGNYGYTF.

This clone was seen just once. The gene calls are TRBV11-2 and TRBJ1-2, with D possibly being TRBD1 (5 bases). The CDR3 is 13 amino acids. With 5 bases removed from V and 2 bases from J, the gap between germline ends came to 9 bases. Germline values: CDR1 SGHAT, CDR2 FQNNGV. CDR3 residues: CASSPDKNYGYTF. As DNA, the CDR3 is TGTGCCAGCAGCCCGGACAAGAACTATGGCTACACCTTC.

The chain combines TRBV28 with TRBJ1-6; the D gene is possibly TRBD1 (6 bases). The CDR3 spans 13 residues. V was cut by 7 bases and J by 6 bases, with 10 bases left in between. Germline values: CDR1 MDHEN, CDR2 SYDVKM. The CDR3 nucleotides are TGTGCCAGCAAGGGGGAGGCTAATTCACCCCTCCACTTT. Translating it yields CASKGEANSPLHF.

This chain uses TRBV10-1 with TRBJ2-2; TRBD2 is a possible D gene (6 bases). CDR1 and CDR2 (germline): WNHNN, SYGVQD (reference sequence). The CDR3 runs to 16 residues. V was shortened by 2 bases and J by 2 bases, with 12 bases between the two germline ends. The CDR3, as DNA: TGCGCCAGCAGTGAGGGTAGCGGTATTAACACCGGGGAGCTGTTTTTT. Protein sequence: CASSEGSGINTGELFF.

The chain uses TRBV29-1 and TRBJ1-2, with a possible D match to TRBD1 (6 bases). Germline V gene lookup returns CDR1 SQVTM and CDR2 ANQGSEA. This CDR3 is built from 14 residues. V lost 5 bases, J lost 7 bases, and 20 bases lay in between. CDR3 sequence: CSVPPEQGFGGYTF. CDR3 sequence (DNA): TGCAGCGTTCCTCCCGAACAGGGATTTGGTGGCTACACCTTC.

The chain is built from TRBV28 and TRBJ2-7; 7 positions match TRBD1. The CDR3 totals 15 residues. Germline V gene lookup returns CDR1 MDHEN and CDR2 SYDVKM. Germline trimming cut 5 bases from V and 5 bases from J; bases unmatched to any gene: 12. In DNA, the CDR3 is TGTGCCAGCAGTAGGACAGGTAGCCTACGCGACGAGCAGTACTTC. Translating it yields CASSRTGSLRDEQYF.

The rearrangement uses TRBV11-2 and TRBJ2-1; tentatively, D is TRBD1 (7 bases). CDR3 length: 17 residues. Deletions cut 5 bases from V and 0 bases from J, with 17 bases between. Germline CDR1 and CDR2: SGHAT and FQNNGV. The CDR3 sequence is CASSGGDSWASYNEQFF. The CDR3 DNA follows: TGTGCCAGCAGCGGAGGGGACAGCTGGGCCTCCTACAATGAGCAGTTCTTC.

This rearrangement joins TRBV7-9 to TRBJ2-7; 10 nucleotides align to TRBD1. The CDR3 is made up of 15 amino acids. V shed 3 bases and J 9 bases; nucleotides not matched to a gene: 11. Germline CDR1 and CDR2: SEHNR and FQNEAQ (reference sequence). The CDR3 bases are TGTGCCAGCAGCTTCCGGGACAGGGGTCAAAGTGGGCAGTACTTC. Translating it yields CASSFRDRGQSGQYF.